This T cell receptor beta chain appears in the sequencing data of a study of cytomegalovirus exposure and HLA in healthy donors. For the study at large: Assignment to the Caucasian-associated ancestry cluster applied to around four fifths of the approximately 420 genotyped donors. Notes on the study in general: According to reports, the classifier identified cytomegalovirus status with high specificity and sensitivity. Several top significant clusters appeared, in a later analysis, to be linked to common viral pathogens.

The primer mix had 60 Vbeta and 13 Jbeta primers. Per the original data handling: The count from a later analysis was 60 million to 85 million unique TCR beta chains, some 12 million of them shared. Sequenced by immunoSEQ multiplex PCR; TCRdb stores in-frame clones only, minus some. The V and J calls and clone size were taken over from that table, and D and trimming were inferred from the DNA. This sample has about 70,000 clones, with about 74% found just once. With respect to this clone: Its antigen remains unidentified.

This CDR3 is 12 amino acids long. Trimming removed 7 bases at V and 3 bases at J, with 10 bases between. Germline-derived CDR1 and CDR2 are GTSNPN and SVGIG (reference sequence). The sample comprised PBMCs. The chain has TRBV30 and TRBJ2-1; D not certain. This receptor was obtained from a human donor in good health. CDR3 residues: CASQRLYNEQFF. CDR3 coding DNA: TGTGCCTCCCAGCGCCTCTACAATGAGCAGTTCTTC.